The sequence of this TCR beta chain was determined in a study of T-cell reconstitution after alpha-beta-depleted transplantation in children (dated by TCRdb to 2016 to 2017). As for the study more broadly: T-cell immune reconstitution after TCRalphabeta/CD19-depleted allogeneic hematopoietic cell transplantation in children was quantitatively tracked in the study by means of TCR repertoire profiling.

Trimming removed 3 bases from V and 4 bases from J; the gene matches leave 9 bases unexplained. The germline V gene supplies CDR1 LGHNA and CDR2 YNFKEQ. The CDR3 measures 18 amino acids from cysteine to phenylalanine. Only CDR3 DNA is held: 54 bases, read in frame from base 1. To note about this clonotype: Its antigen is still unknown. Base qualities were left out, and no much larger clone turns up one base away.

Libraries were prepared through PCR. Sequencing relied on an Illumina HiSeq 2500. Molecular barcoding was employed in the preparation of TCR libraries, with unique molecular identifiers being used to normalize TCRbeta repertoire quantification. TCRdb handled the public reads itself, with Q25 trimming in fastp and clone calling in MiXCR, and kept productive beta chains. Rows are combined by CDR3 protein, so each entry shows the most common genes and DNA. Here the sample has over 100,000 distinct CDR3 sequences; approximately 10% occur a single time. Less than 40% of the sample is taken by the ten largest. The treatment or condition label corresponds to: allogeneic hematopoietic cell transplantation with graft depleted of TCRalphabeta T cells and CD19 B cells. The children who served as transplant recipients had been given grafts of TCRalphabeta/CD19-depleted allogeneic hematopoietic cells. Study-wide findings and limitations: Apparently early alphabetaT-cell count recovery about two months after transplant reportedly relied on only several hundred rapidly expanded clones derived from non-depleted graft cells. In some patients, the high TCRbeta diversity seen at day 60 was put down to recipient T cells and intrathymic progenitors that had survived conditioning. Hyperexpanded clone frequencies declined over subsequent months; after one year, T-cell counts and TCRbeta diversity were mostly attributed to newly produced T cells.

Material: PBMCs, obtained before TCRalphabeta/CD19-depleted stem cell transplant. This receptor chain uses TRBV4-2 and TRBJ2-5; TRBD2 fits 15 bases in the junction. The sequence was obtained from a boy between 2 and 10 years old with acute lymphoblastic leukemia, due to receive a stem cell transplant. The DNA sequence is TGTGCCAGCAGCCAGGCTTCGGGACTAGCGGGGGGAGGAGAGACCCAGTACTTC. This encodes CASSQASGLAGGGETQYF.